The present T cell receptor (beta chain) was sequenced within a study of blood T cells in healthy people across ages. With a J-beta primer mix and a sample-barcoded 5' primer, a second PCR ran about 7 to 12 cycles. Every cDNA molecule bore a tag from a template-switch adaptor containing 12 random nucleotides. TCRdb analysed the 5' RACE reads with MiXCR anew, one entry per CDR3 protein. The sample shows 910,000 or so distinct CDR3 sequences, just over 50% of them seen only once. Study-wide results and limits: A strong correlation between TCR beta diversity and naive T cell percentage was seen.

A note on this clonotype: Its target is not known.

The ends were cut back, 6 bases at V and 7 bases at J, with 17 bases in the middle. CDR3 length: 13 amino acids. The germline V gene has CDR1 DFQATT and CDR2 SNEGSKA (reference sequence). This sequence originates from a woman aged 55 to 70 in good health. Sequenced input: blood. The genes are TRBV20-1 and TRBJ2-3; no clear D. The chain's CDR3 is CSAPPSGKHTQYF. CDR3 DNA sequence: TGCAGTGCACCGCCCAGTGGCAAACATACGCAGTATTTT.